What follows are 2 T cell receptor beta chains derived from one specimen sequenced in a study of T cell changes during pregnancy in multiple sclerosis. Profiling relied on immunoSEQ multiplex PCR, and the TCRdb table lists in-frame clones only, not all of them. The sample yields over 55,000 clones, roughly 94% seen once. Sample: CD8+ T cells from peripheral blood mononuclear cells, taken in the third trimester of pregnancy. The source of these receptors is a female donor with multiple sclerosis, enrolled in a pregnancy study.

The chain carries TRBV10-1 and TRBJ2-3; unclear D gene. The V end was cut by 3 bases, the J end by 0 bases, with 13 bases between. Germline V CDR1 and CDR2: WNHNN, SYGVQD (reference sequence). This CDR3 is built from 16 residues. CDR3 region: CASSELQALSTDTQYF. CDR3 sequence (DNA): TGCGCCAGCAGTGAACTCCAGGCTCTTAGCACAGATACGCAGTATTTT.

The chain carries TRBV25-1 and TRBJ2-1; weak D call: TRBD1 (7 bases). Per germline, CDR1 MGHDK and CDR2 SYGVNS. V was cut by 4 bases and J by 4 bases, with 17 bases left in between. The CDR3 has 16 residues. The CDR3 here is CASSAGGAGGYNEQFF. CDR3 nucleotides: TGTGCCAGCAGTGCCGGGGGCGCAGGGGGGTACAATGAGCAGTTCTTC.